The present T cell receptor beta chain was sequenced within a study of blood T cell repertoires in COVID-19. This CDR3 has 16 amino acids. V was cut by 0 bases and J by 4 bases, with 15 bases left in between. Germline CDR1 is SGDLS and CDR2 is YYNGEE. Some clones are missing from TCRdb's copy, which holds only in-frame ones; the method was immunoSEQ multiplex PCR. The sample has hundreds of thousands of clones, roughly 84% seen once. The chain links TRBV9 to TRBJ2-3, with D possibly being TRBD2 (7 bases). The sequenced sample consisted of peripheral blood. The receptor was isolated from a woman aged 80 or over with active or convalescent COVID-19. CDR3 amino acids: CASSVAEGGPADTQYF. DNA of the CDR3: TGTGCCAGCAGCGTAGCTGAGGGGGGGCCTGCAGATACGCAGTATTTT.